This TCR beta chain comes out of a study of blood T cell repertoires in COVID-19. Clones were sequenced by immunoSEQ multiplex PCR, and TCRdb holds only the in-frame ones, with some missing. The sample gives fewer than 150,000 clones, around 86% of which show up once; around 18% is in the top ten. With 4 bases removed from V and 3 bases from J, the gap between germline ends came to 11 bases. Germline assignment: CDR1 SNHLY and CDR2 FYNNEI. The CDR3 contains 14 residues. The rearrangement uses TRBV2 and TRBJ2-3, with unresolved D. The receptor's source is a woman aged 50 to 60 who had recovered from COVID-19. Material for sequencing was peripheral blood. Here the CDR3 DNA reads TGTGCCAGCAGTGCCAGTCCCCTTACAGATACGCAGTATTTT. This sequence encodes CASSASPLTDTQYF.